This T cell receptor beta chain was retrieved from a study of blood T cells in healthy people across ages. Study results and caveats: It was not possible, with unsorted PBMCs, to conclusively compare naive and antigen-experienced cells.

The sample providers were healthy Caucasian people from Russia, aged roughly 6 to 95. Worth noting for this clonotype: Its target is not known. The junction shows a germline mismatch at one end, possibly a read error.

The CDR3 has 14 residues. Primers used in a second PCR of about 6 to 11 cycles were a sample-barcoded 5' primer and a J-beta primer mix. No fewer than 2.5 million CDR3-containing paired-end reads came from each sample. Each CDR3 protein is one row after TCRdb ran MiXCR on the 5' RACE reads. The sample consists of fewer than 2,000,000 distinct CDR3 sequences, almost 35% of them appearing once. The sequenced sample was blood. The receptor comes from a woman in her twenties or thirties in good health. The chain carries TRBV12-3 or TRBV12-4 and TRBJ1-6; TRBD1 aligns across 9 bases. The CDR3 reads CVSSAPTGGSPLHF. The CDR3 DNA reads TGTGTCAGCAGTGCGCCGACAGGGGGATCACCCCTCCACTTT.